These 29 T cell receptor beta chains came from one sample sequenced in a study of early T cells in non-severe SARS-CoV-2 infection. One entry per CDR3 protein results from TCRdb running MiXCR on the 5' RACE reads. This table has about 83,000 distinct CDR3 sequences, 10% appearing once. Sequencing was performed on whole blood, taken at baseline. These TCRs come from an adult who was a healthcare worker with PCR-confirmed SARS-CoV-2 infection or an uninfected control (not recorded which).

This clonotype was observed a handful of times. The rearrangement uses TRBV5-4 and TRBJ2-1; D remains unclear. Germline V CDR1 and CDR2: SGHNT, YYREEE (reference sequence). This CDR3 is 16 amino acids long. V was trimmed by 2 bases and J by 5 bases, leaving 17 bases between them. In DNA, the CDR3 is TGTGCCAGCAGCTTACCGGGCCCTCGGTCCCACAATGAGCAGTTCTTC. Its translation is CASSLPGPRSHNEQFF.

The rearrangement uses TRBV6-1 and TRBJ2-1, with D unresolved. The germline V gene has CDR1 MNHNS and CDR2 SASEGT. The CDR3 has 14 amino acids. V was shortened by 2 bases and J by 9 bases, with 14 bases between the two germline ends. DNA of the CDR3: TGTGCCAGCAGTGAATTTTCCACAATTGGTGAGCAGTTCTTC. It codes for CASSEFSTIGEQFF.

This chain uses TRBV7-8 with TRBJ2-5, with a tentative D call TRBD2 (5 bases). Per the germline V gene, CDR1 is SGHVS and CDR2 is FQNEAQ. V lost 5 bases and J lost 4, with 14 bases in between. The CDR3 totals 14 residues. In DNA, the CDR3 is TGTGCCAGCAGCCCGACCTCCCGGGGAGAGACCCAGTACTTC. Protein: CASSPTSRGETQYF. Full variable domain (missing parts from reference TRBV7-8 and TRBJ2-5): GAGVSQSPRYKVAKRGQDVALRCDPISGHVSLFWYQQALGQGPEFLTYFQNEAQLDKSGLPSDRFFAERPEGSVSTLKIQRTQQEDSAVYLCASSPTSRGETQYFGPGTRLLVL.

The rearrangement uses TRBV5-4 and TRBJ2-1; possible D gene TRBD1, 5 bases. Trimming pared 2 bases from V and 0 bases from J, leaving 6 bases between. CDR1 and CDR2 (germline): SGHNT, YYREEE (reference sequence). This CDR3 comprises 14 residues. The CDR3 reads CASSFDSSYNEQFF. DNA for the CDR3: TGTGCCAGCAGCTTCGACAGCTCCTACAATGAGCAGTTCTTC.

In DNA, the CDR3 is TGCGCCAGCAGCAGAAGCCCCGGGACTAGCGGGAGATGGCAAGAGACCCAGTACTTC. This codes for CASSRSPGTSGRWQETQYF. The rearrangement links TRBV5-1 to TRBJ2-5; 14 bases align to TRBD2. Germline V lookup: CDR1 SGHRS, CDR2 YFSETQ. V shed 4 bases and J 2 bases; nucleotides not matched to a gene: 13. The CDR3 has 19 residues.

This clonotype was observed at least ten times. The chain links TRBV6-6 to TRBJ2-7; D possibly corresponds to TRBD2 (5 bases). V gave up 4 bases and J gave up 7 bases, with 11 bases separating them. The CDR3 consists of 12 residues. Germline CDR1 and CDR2: MNHNY and SVGAGI (reference sequence). CDR3 bases: TGTGCCAGCAGTTGGGGTTCGGGAGAGCAGTACTTC. Translated, it gives CASSWGSGEQYF.

This chain connects TRBV20-1 to TRBJ2-5; D call uncertain. V was cut by 2 bases and J by 3 bases, with 7 bases left in between. The CDR3 sequence is 12 residues long. Germline assignment: CDR1 DFQATT and CDR2 SNEGSKA (reference sequence). CDR3 bases: TGCAGTGCTAGAAAAAATAAAGAGACCCAGTACTTC. Encoded protein: CSARKNKETQYF.

The chain has TRBV28 and TRBJ2-7; a possible D gene is TRBD2 (5 bases). Germline loops: CDR1 MDHEN, CDR2 SYDVKM. Trimming pared 4 bases from V and 7 bases from J, leaving 8 bases between. There are 11 residues in the CDR3. CDR3 sequence reads: CASSSTGEQYF. Here the CDR3 DNA reads TGTGCCAGCAGTTCGACGGGGGAGCAGTACTTC.

This clonotype was counted between two and nine times. The CDR3 reads CASSSAGTANTGELFF. The CDR3 DNA reads as TGTGCCAGCAGTTCCGCCGGGACAGCAAACACCGGGGAGCTGTTTTTT. The V call is TRBV6-5, the J call TRBJ2-2; TRBD1 agrees at 7 bases. The V segment lost 4 bases and the J segment 2 bases; nucleotides outside the gene matches: 7. Germline V CDR1 and CDR2: MNHEY, SVGAGI. The CDR3 extends over 16 amino acids.

In this sample, this clonotype turned up many times. This rearrangement joins TRBV28 to TRBJ1-5; D remains unclear. Germline CDR1 and CDR2: MDHEN and SYDVKM. The CDR3 sequence is 12 residues long. V was shortened by 3 bases and J by 7 bases, with 7 bases between the two germline ends. The CDR3 reads CASSFGEQPQHF. The CDR3 region has the DNA TGTGCCAGCAGTTTCGGGGAGCAGCCCCAGCATTTT. Complete variable domain (other parts from reference TRBV28 and TRBJ1-5): DVKVTQSSRYLVKRTGEKVFLECVQDMDHENMFWYRQDPGLGLRLIYFSYDVKMKEKGDIPEGYSVSREKKERFSLILESASTNQTSMYLCASSFGEQPQHFGDGTRLSIL.

This clonotype was seen a few times. The rearrangement uses TRBV28 and TRBJ2-1; D uncertain. The CDR3 has 11 amino acids. V was trimmed by 6 bases and J by 4 bases, leaving 4 bases between them. Germline values: CDR1 MDHEN, CDR2 SYDVKM. DNA of the CDR3: TGTGCCAGCAGATTTTACAATGAGCAGTTCTTC. Its translation: CASRFYNEQFF.

This clonotype was counted only a few times. The chain uses TRBV29-1 and TRBJ2-7; maybe TRBD1 (6 bases). The V and J ends lost 5 bases and 1 base respectively, with 12 bases between them. This CDR3 has 13 amino acids. CDR1 is SQVTM and CDR2 is ANQGSEA in the germline V gene. CDR3 amino acids: CSVLDRTSYEQYF. The CDR3 coding sequence is TGCAGCGTTCTTGACAGGACGTCCTACGAGCAGTACTTC.

The chain uses TRBV27 and TRBJ1-5; D not certain. CDR1 is MNHEY and CDR2 is SMNVEV in the germline V gene (reference sequence). V was shortened by 4 bases and J by 3 bases, with 13 bases between the two germline ends. The CDR3 totals 15 residues. CDR3 in DNA: TGTGCCAGCAGTTCGACGGGTAGCCCCAATCAGCCCCAGCATTTT. Protein sequence: CASSSTGSPNQPQHF.

This clonotype appeared many times. The chain couples TRBV20-1 to TRBJ2-3; D gene ambiguous. The CDR3 is made up of 13 amino acids. The ends were cut back, 3 bases at V and 4 bases at J, with 11 bases in the middle. CDR1 and CDR2 (germline): DFQATT, SNEGSKA (reference sequence). The CDR3 loop is CSASRSEADTQYF. In nucleotides, the CDR3 is TGCAGTGCTAGCAGGAGCGAGGCAGATACGCAGTATTTT.

The chain employs TRBV19 and TRBJ2-2, with no clear D. V lost 2 bases to trimming and J lost 4 bases, with 11 bases between them. This CDR3 comprises 15 residues. Germline V gene lookup returns CDR1 LNHDA and CDR2 SQIVND (reference sequence). The chain's CDR3 is CASSIIPSLTGELFF. For the CDR3, the DNA is TGTGCCAGTAGTATAATCCCCAGCCTCACCGGGGAGCTGTTTTTT.

The chain links TRBV6-5 to TRBJ1-2; 8 nucleotides agree with TRBD1. The J segment lost 4 bases and the V segment lost 4 bases, leaving 5 bases of the junction unmatched. The CDR3 length is 14 residues. From germline, CDR1 is MNHEY and CDR2 SVGAGI. The CDR3 sequence: CASSSAGGTYGYTF. The DNA for the CDR3 is TGTGCCAGCAGTTCAGCAGGGGGCACCTATGGCTACACCTTC.

This clonotype was counted a few times. This chain links TRBV12-3 or TRBV12-4 with TRBJ2-5, with D perhaps TRBD2 (5 bases). The CDR3 has 15 residues. Trimming removed 5 bases from V and 7 bases from J, with 20 bases in between. The CDR3 nucleotides are TGTGCCAGCAGTCCCCGCGCAGGCCTCGGAGGGACCCAGTACTTC. As protein: CASSPRAGLGGTQYF.

This clonotype has just a few counts. The chain has TRBV10-1 and TRBJ2-4; D remains unclear. Trimming took 6 bases from V and 6 from J, leaving 12 bases between them. Germline V CDR1 and CDR2: WNHNN, SYGVQD (reference sequence). The CDR3 covers 13 residues. CDR3 loop: CASRQTPGNIQYF. CDR3 DNA sequence: TGCGCCAGCAGGCAGACCCCCGGAAACATTCAGTACTTC.

The chain carries TRBV6-1 and TRBJ2-1; D remains ambiguous. V was trimmed by 3 bases and J by 5 bases, leaving 11 bases between them. Germline CDR1 is MNHNS and CDR2 is SASEGT. The CDR3 consists of 14 residues. CDR3 residues: CASSEWSANNEQFF. In DNA form, the CDR3 reads TGTGCCAGCAGTGAGTGGAGTGCAAACAATGAGCAGTTCTTC.

V gene TRBV27 combines with J gene TRBJ2-2; 9 positions match TRBD1. The germline gives CDR1 MNHEY, CDR2 SMNVEV (reference sequence). The CDR3 has 14 residues. The trim removed 8 bases at V and 5 bases at J, leaving 6 bases unmatched. The CDR3 reads CASRGTGYTGELFF. CDR3 bases: TGTGCCAGCCGCGGGACAGGGTATACCGGGGAGCTGTTTTTT.

This clonotype occurred a few times. J is TRBJ1-2 and V is TRBV3-1; unclear D gene. CDR1 and CDR2 from the germline V gene are LGHDT and YNNKEL (reference sequence). V lost 4 bases and J 6 bases, leaving 15 bases between the germline ends. This CDR3 contains 14 residues. This CDR3 reads CASSLHGERNGYTF. CDR3 bases: TGTGCCAGCAGCCTTCACGGGGAACGGAATGGCTACACCTTC.

In regard to this clonotype: A read error is possible here, since a much larger clone lies one base away. This chain connects TRBV7-8 to TRBJ2-1, with D hard to call. V lost 0 bases and J lost 8, with 2 bases in between. This CDR3 comprises 11 residues. Germline V gives CDR1 SGHVS, CDR2 FQNEAQ. CDR3 sequence (DNA): TGTGCCAGCAGCTTAGCGTATGAGCAGTTCTTC. Its protein is CASSLAYEQFF.

J is TRBJ2-1 and V is TRBV5-1; no clear D gene. CDR1 is SGHRS and CDR2 is YFSETQ in the germline V gene. The CDR3 has 14 residues. Deletions cut 2 bases from V and 4 bases from J, with 10 bases between. CDR3: CASSLGSPYNEQFF. DNA for the CDR3: TGCGCCAGCAGCTTAGGGTCCCCTTACAATGAGCAGTTCTTC.

There are a few counts of this clonotype. V and J are TRBV9 and TRBJ2-2; 8 nucleotides match TRBD2. The CDR3 spans 16 residues. Germline lookup yields CDR1 SGDLS and CDR2 YYNGEE. The V segment lost 0 bases and the J segment 4 bases; nucleotides outside the gene matches: 5. The CDR3 spells CASSVGPGGATGELFF. The CDR3 nucleotides read TGTGCCAGCAGCGTAGGCCCGGGGGGGGCCACCGGGGAGCTGTTTTTT.

The table lists this clonotype with a few counts. The chain joins TRBV7-8 to TRBJ2-1; 10 bases align to TRBD1. V shed 6 bases, J shed 6 bases, and the junction held 8 bases outside the gene matches. This CDR3 region has 15 residues. Germline CDR1 reads SGHVS; CDR2 reads FQNEAQ. CDR3 DNA: TGTGCCAGCAGGTTATCCCGGACAGGGGGCAATGAGCAGTTCTTC. Amino acid sequence: CASRLSRTGGNEQFF.

This clonotype has a count of ten or more. This chain uses TRBV3-1 with TRBJ2-3; 11 nucleotides agree with TRBD2. The CDR3 contains 17 residues. CDR1 LGHDT and CDR2 YNNKEL come from the germline V gene (reference sequence). V shed 4 bases and J 2 bases; nucleotides not matched to a gene: 8. The CDR3 spells CASSRGTSGSVTDTQYF. DNA for the CDR3: TGTGCCAGCAGCCGAGGCACTAGCGGGAGTGTCACAGATACGCAGTATTTT.

This clonotype qualifies as medium-sized. This chain uses TRBV11-2 with TRBJ2-5, with a possible D match to TRBD1 (7 bases). This CDR3 has 13 amino acids. Trimming stripped 5 bases from V and 2 bases from J, with 9 bases between. Germline loops: CDR1 SGHAT, CDR2 FQNNGV. CDR3 DNA sequence: TGTGCCAGCAGCGCGGGACAGCAAGAGACCCAGTACTTC. Amino acids: CASSAGQQETQYF.

The chain recombines TRBV2 with TRBJ2-3; 11 nucleotides agree with TRBD2. Germline V gene data show CDR1 as SNHLY and CDR2 as FYNNEI. V lost 7 bases and J lost 4; bases outside the gene matches: 19. This CDR3 spans 19 amino acids. The CDR3: CASKTGTEASGRWADTQYF. CDR3 DNA sequence: TGTGCCAGCAAAACAGGGACGGAAGCTAGCGGGAGGTGGGCAGATACGCAGTATTTT.

This clonotype was counted many times. V usage is TRBV10-3 and J usage is TRBJ1-1, with D unclear. Germline V gene lookup returns CDR1 ENHRY and CDR2 SYGVKD. The CDR3 length is 13 residues. The V gene lost 6 bases and the J gene lost 1 base, with 9 bases spanning the gap. This CDR3 reads CAIRRIENTEAFF. CDR3 DNA: TGTGCCATCAGGCGGATCGAGAACACTGAAGCTTTCTTT.